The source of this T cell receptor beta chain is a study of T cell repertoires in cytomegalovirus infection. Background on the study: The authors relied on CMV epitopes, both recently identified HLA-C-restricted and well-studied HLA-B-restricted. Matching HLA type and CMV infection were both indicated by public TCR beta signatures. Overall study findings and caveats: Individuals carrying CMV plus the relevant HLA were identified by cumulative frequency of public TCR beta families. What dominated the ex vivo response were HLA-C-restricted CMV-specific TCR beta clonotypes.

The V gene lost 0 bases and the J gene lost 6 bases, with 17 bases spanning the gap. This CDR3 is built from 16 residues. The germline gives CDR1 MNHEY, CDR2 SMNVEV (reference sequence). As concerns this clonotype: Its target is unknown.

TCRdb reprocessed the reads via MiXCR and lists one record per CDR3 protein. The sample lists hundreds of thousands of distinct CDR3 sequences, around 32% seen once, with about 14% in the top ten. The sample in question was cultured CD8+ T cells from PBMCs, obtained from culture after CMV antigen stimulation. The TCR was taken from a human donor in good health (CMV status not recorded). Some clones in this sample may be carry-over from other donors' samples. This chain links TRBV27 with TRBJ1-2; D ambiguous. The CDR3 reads CASSLSMMAIPHGYTF. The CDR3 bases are TGTGCCAGCAGTTTATCGATGATGGCGATACCTCATGGCTACACCTTC.